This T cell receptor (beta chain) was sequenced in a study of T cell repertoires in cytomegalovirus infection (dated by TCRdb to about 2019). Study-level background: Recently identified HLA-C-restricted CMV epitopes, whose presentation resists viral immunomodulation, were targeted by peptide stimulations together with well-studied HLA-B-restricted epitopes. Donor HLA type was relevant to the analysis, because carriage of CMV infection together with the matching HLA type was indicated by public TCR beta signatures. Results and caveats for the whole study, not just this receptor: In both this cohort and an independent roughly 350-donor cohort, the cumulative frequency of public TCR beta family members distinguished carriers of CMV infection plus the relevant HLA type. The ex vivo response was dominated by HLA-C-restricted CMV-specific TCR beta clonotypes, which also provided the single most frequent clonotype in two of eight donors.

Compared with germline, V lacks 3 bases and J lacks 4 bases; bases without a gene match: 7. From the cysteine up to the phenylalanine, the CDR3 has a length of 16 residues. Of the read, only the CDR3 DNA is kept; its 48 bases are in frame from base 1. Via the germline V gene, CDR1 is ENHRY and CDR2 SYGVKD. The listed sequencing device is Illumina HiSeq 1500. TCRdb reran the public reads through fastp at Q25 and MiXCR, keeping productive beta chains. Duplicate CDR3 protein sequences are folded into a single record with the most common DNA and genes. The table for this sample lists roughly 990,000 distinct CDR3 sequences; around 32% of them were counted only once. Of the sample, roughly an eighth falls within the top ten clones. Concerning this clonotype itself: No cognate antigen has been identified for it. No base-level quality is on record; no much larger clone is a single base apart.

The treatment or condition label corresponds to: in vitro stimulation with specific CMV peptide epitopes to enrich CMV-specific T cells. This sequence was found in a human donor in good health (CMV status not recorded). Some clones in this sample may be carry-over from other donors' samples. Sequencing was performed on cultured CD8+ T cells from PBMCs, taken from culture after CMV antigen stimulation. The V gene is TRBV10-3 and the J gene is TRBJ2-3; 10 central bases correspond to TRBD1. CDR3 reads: CAISEPGQGKADTQYF. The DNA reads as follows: TGTGCCATCAGTGAACCGGGACAGGGGAAGGCAGATACGCAGTATTTT.